The T cell receptor (beta chain) under discussion was sequenced for a study of Ad26.COV2.S vaccination and SARS-CoV-2 variants. Study overall: Once or twice, 56 days apart, Ad26.COV2.S was delivered intramuscularly.

Study-wide results and caveats: After vaccination, reports described spike-specific CD8+ and CD4+ T cell responses as showing substantial breadth. Vaccinees displayed broader spike-specific TCR repertoires than placebo recipients.

V shed 1 base, J shed 6 bases, and the junction held 9 bases outside the gene matches. In germline, CDR1 is LGHNA, CDR2 YNFKEQ. This CDR3 spans 17 amino acids. Sequencing was performed with immunoSEQ multiplex PCR; in TCRdb, only in-frame clones are kept and a portion is missing. This sample has 300,000 to 350,000 clones, with about 88% found just once. As to treatment: about 20 received Ad26.COV2.S at low or high dose, single or two shots; several received placebo; per-sample allocation not given. Specimens were obtained on day 63 following the first vaccine or placebo injection. Spike of the Wuhan-strain SARS-CoV-2 was expressed by an Ad26 vector, which formed the vaccine. This clone was recorded at least ten times. What it binds is not known.

The sequence derives from a person aged 18 to 59 who received the Ad26.COV2.S COVID-19 vaccine or a placebo. V is TRBV4-2 and J is TRBJ2-4; 10 nucleotides align to TRBD1. Sequences were derived from peripheral blood, sampled in a trial of Ad26.COV2.S vaccine versus placebo. CDR3 coding DNA: TGTGCCAGCAGCCAAGGAAGGGGGACAGGGGCCTCAAACATTCAGTACTTC. It specifies CASSQGRGTGASNIQYF.